Each of the 12 T cell receptor beta chains below was sequenced from the same sample in a study of OX40 agonist ivuxolimab in advanced cancers. Clones were sequenced by immunoSEQ multiplex PCR, and TCRdb holds only the in-frame ones, with some missing. The sample holds 25,000 to 35,000 clones, roughly 90% seen once. Here the sequenced sample was CD4+ or CD8+ T cells sorted from blood, taken in a trial of the OX40 agonist ivuxolimab. These receptors all come from an adult with an advanced solid tumor such as melanoma, head and neck, liver or kidney cancer.

The chain uses TRBV28 and TRBJ1-5, with 10 positions matching TRBD1. CDR3 size: 17 residues. The germline gives CDR1 MDHEN, CDR2 SYDVKM. J was trimmed by 2 bases and V by 4 bases; bases with no gene match: 8. Here the CDR3 DNA reads TGTGCCAGCAGTTCAGGACAGGGGGAGTTTCGCAATCAGCCCCAGCATTTT. The encoded protein is CASSSGQGEFRNQPQHF.

The rearrangement links TRBV9 to TRBJ2-3, with D unclear. Trimming shortened V by 0 bases and J by 4 bases, and 3 bases separated the two germline ends. The CDR3 covers 12 residues. Looked up from germline, CDR1 is SGDLS and CDR2 is YYNGEE. The CDR3: CASSVVADTQYF. The CDR3 DNA is TGTGCCAGCAGCGTAGTGGCAGATACGCAGTATTTT.

This clone was seen a single time. The rearrangement joins TRBV5-1 to TRBJ2-2, with 10 bases fitting TRBD1. This CDR3 has 17 amino acids. Germline CDR1 reads SGHRS; CDR2 reads YFSETQ. V gave up 4 bases and J gave up 3 bases; unmatched junction bases: 9. As DNA, the CDR3 is TGCGCCAGCAGCCTCCCGACAGGGGGCCATGACACCGGGGAGCTGTTTTTT. It specifies CASSLPTGGHDTGELFF.

The genes are TRBV7-9 and TRBJ2-1; D is uncertain. The V end was cut by 0 bases, the J end by 7 bases, with 7 bases between. Germline CDR1 reads SEHNR; CDR2 reads FQNEAQ (reference sequence). CDR3 length equals 13 residues. CDR3 nucleotide sequence: TGTGCCAGCAGCTTAGCAACCGGGAATGAGCAGTTCTTC. It translates to CASSLATGNEQFF.

The gene calls are TRBV7-8 and TRBJ2-3; 12 bases are shared with TRBD2. Germline CDR1 SGHVS, CDR2 FQNEAQ. V lost 0 bases to trimming and J lost 6 bases; unmatched junction nucleotides: 16. This CDR3 has 20 residues. The DNA of the CDR3 is TGTGCCAGCAGCTTAGCGCTGACTAGCGGGGGTCCTCAAGATCGGGATACGCAGTATTTT. Translation: CASSLALTSGGPQDRDTQYF. The whole variable domain, filled in from reference TRBV7-8 and TRBJ2-3, reads GAGVSQSPRYKVAKRGQDVALRCDPISGHVSLFWYQQALGQGPEFLTYFQNEAQLDKSGLPSDRFFAERPEGSVSTLKIQRTQQEDSAVYLCASSLALTSGGPQDRDTQYFGPGTRLTVL.

The gene calls are TRBV19 and TRBJ2-7; 8 bases line up with TRBD1. Unmatched junction bases numbered 9, after V lost 3 bases and J lost 2 bases. The CDR3 is 16 amino acids. Germline CDR1 LNHDA, CDR2 SQIVND (reference sequence). The CDR3 loop is CASSINPDRGTYEQYF. CDR3 sequence (DNA): TGTGCCAGTAGTATTAATCCAGACAGGGGTACCTACGAGCAGTACTTC.

This clone was found once. At the DNA level, this CDR3 is encoded by other sequences in the same sample as well. The chain joins TRBV27 to TRBJ2-3; D may match TRBD1 or TRBD2 (5 bases each). Germline V gene lookup returns CDR1 MNHEY and CDR2 SMNVEV (reference sequence). V lost 2 bases, J lost 0 bases, and 9 bases lay in between. The CDR3 loop spans 15 amino acids. The CDR3, as DNA: TGTGCCAGCAGTTTAGGGACGGGGAGCACAGATACGCAGTATTTT. Encoded protein: CASSLGTGSTDTQYF.

In this sample, this clone turned up a few times. This chain joins TRBV6-5 and TRBJ1-6, with D tentatively TRBD1 (6 bases). V shed 6 bases and J shed 5 bases, with 17 bases lying between them. The CDR3 contains 16 residues. Germline lookup yields CDR1 MNHEY and CDR2 SVGAGI. The CDR3 sequence: CASRYRVGLHNSPLHF. The DNA for the CDR3 is TGTGCCAGCAGATACAGGGTAGGCCTCCATAATTCACCCCTCCACTTT.

V is TRBV27 and J is TRBJ2-7; 9 bases are shared with TRBD1. The junction had 0 bases not matched to a gene; V was cut back by 0 bases and J by 0 bases. Looked up from germline, CDR1 is MNHEY and CDR2 is SMNVEV (reference sequence). The CDR3 has 15 amino acids. The CDR3 loop is CASSLSGQGSYEQYF. For the CDR3, the DNA is TGTGCCAGCAGTTTATCGGGACAGGGCTCCTACGAGCAGTACTTC.

V and J are TRBV7-9 and TRBJ2-7, with TRBD1 identical over 7 bases. The CDR3 has 12 residues. Trimming at V came to 6 bases and at J to 6 bases, leaving 5 bases not matched to a gene. Germline CDR1 and CDR2: SEHNR and FQNEAQ (reference sequence). This chain's CDR3 is CASSIGGGEQYF. CDR3 sequence (DNA): TGTGCCAGCAGTATAGGGGGCGGCGAGCAGTACTTC.

V is TRBV27 and J is TRBJ2-3; perhaps TRBD2 as D (5 bases). The CDR3 extends over 15 amino acids. Trimming took 2 bases from V and 9 from J, leaving 18 bases between them. In germline, CDR1 is MNHEY, CDR2 SMNVEV (reference sequence). CDR3 region: CASSLTGSFIETQYF. The DNA of the CDR3 is TGTGCCAGCAGTTTAACGGGGTCCTTTATTGAGACGCAGTATTTT.

A single count supports this clone. The genes are TRBV29-1 and TRBJ2-7, with 7 bases identical to TRBD1. Looked up from germline, CDR1 is SQVTM and CDR2 is ANQGSEA. V gave up 7 bases and J gave up 3 bases; unmatched junction bases: 3. The CDR3 contains 11 residues. This CDR3 reads CSGWTGYEQYF. As DNA, the CDR3 is TGCAGCGGGTGGACAGGCTACGAGCAGTACTTC.